This T cell receptor (beta chain) was retrieved from a study of T cells expressing NK-cell markers. In the study overall: Repertoires of TCR beta were obtained from T cells sorted as CD3+CD56+NKG2C+, CD3+CD56+NKG2C- and CD3+CD56-NKG2C+. Whole-study findings and limits: As a fraction of CD8+ T cells, dominant NKG2C+ clonotypes reached about 1.0-7.0% in six or seven donors.

Details on this clonotype: No antigen is known for it.

Making the TCR beta cDNA relied on 5'RACE template switching with UMIs. One entry per CDR3 protein, without DNA, is what TCRdb gives after re-calling the 5' RACE reads. This table lists roughly 350,000 distinct CDR3 sequences. CDR3 length: 15 amino acids. Germline V lookup: CDR1 DFQATT, CDR2 SNEGSKA (reference sequence). This clonotype originated in a man aged 18-75 years in good health. The V and J genes are TRBV20-1 and TRBJ2-2; the D call from TCRdb, TRBD2, cannot be confirmed without DNA. The sequencing sample was made of blood T cells: a sorted CD56 or NKG2C T cell subset, CD4+ or CD8+ T cells, or bulk PBMC T cells (not recorded which). CDR3: CSARDAGLATGELFF.